The 24 T cell receptor beta chains in this list originate from one sample, sequenced in a study of cytomegalovirus exposure and HLA in healthy donors. The primer mix had 60 Vbeta and 13 Jbeta primers. Sequencing used immunoSEQ multiplex PCR; TCRdb keeps in-frame clones, though not all of them. The profile shows 100,000 to 150,000 clones, approximately 82% of them singletons. Source material: PBMCs. The receptors derive from a female donor in good health and CMV-seronegative.

This chain joins TRBV28 and TRBJ1-5, with a weak D call TRBD1 (5 bases). V lost 4 bases to trimming and J lost 2 bases, with 21 bases between them. The CDR3 sequence is 18 residues long. The germline V gene encodes CDR1 MDHEN and CDR2 SYDVKM. In DNA, the CDR3 is TGTGCCAGCAGTTATCTACACCGGAGGGGATATGGCAATCAGCCCCAGCATTTT. It encodes CASSYLHRRGYGNQPQHF.

The chain carries TRBV27 and TRBJ2-2; D uncertain. This CDR3 comprises 13 residues. CDR1 is MNHEY and CDR2 is SMNVEV in the germline V gene (reference sequence). Trimming shortened V by 4 bases and J by 0 bases, and 3 bases separated the two germline ends. CDR3 protein: CASSSTNTGELFF. The CDR3 nucleotides are TGTGCCAGCAGTTCAACGAACACCGGGGAGCTGTTTTTT.

V is TRBV7-6 and J is TRBJ1-3; D is possibly TRBD1 (5 bases). Trimming shortened V by 0 bases and J by 0 bases, and 18 bases separated the two germline ends. The CDR3 consists of 19 residues. Germline assignment: CDR1 SGHVS and CDR2 FNYEAQ. CDR3 nucleotide sequence: TGTGCCAGCAGCTTAGCGGCAGGGTGGCGCGGGGGCTCTGGAAACACCATATATTTT. Translated, it gives CASSLAAGWRGGSGNTIYF. The full variable domain, rest sourced from reference TRBV7-6 and TRBJ1-3, is GAGVSQSPRYKVTKRGQDVALRCDPISGHVSLYWYRQALGQGPEFLTYFNYEAQQDKSGLPNDRFSAERPEGSISTLTIQRTEQRDSAMYRCASSLAAGWRGGSGNTIYFGEGSWLTVV.

The rearrangement links TRBV5-5 to TRBJ1-5, with 11 bases fitting TRBD1. The V gene's germline CDR1 is SGHKS and CDR2 YYEKEE (reference sequence). There are 15 residues in the CDR3. Unmatched junction bases numbered 2, after V lost 4 bases and J lost 2 bases. CDR3 DNA sequence: TGTGCCAGCAGCAGGGGACAGGGGGGCAATCAGCCCCAGCATTTT. Amino acids: CASSRGQGGNQPQHF.

The chain carries TRBV5-1 and TRBJ2-3, with 8 nucleotides matching TRBD1. J was trimmed by 4 bases and V by 3 bases; bases with no gene match: 4. Germline CDR1 is SGHRS and CDR2 is YFSETQ. CDR3 length: 14 amino acids. CDR3 bases: TGCGCCAGCAGCTGGTGGACAGGGTCAGATACGCAGTATTTT. Translation gives CASSWWTGSDTQYF.

The chain recombines TRBV6-5 with TRBJ1-2, with D hard to call. The CDR3 loop spans 14 amino acids. V was shortened by 4 bases and J by 4 bases, with 13 bases between the two germline ends. Germline V gene data show CDR1 as MNHEY and CDR2 as SVGAGI. The CDR3 DNA reads TGTGCCAGCAGTTTAGTTGACCGGGGCTATGGCTACACCTTC. It codes for CASSLVDRGYGYTF.

V and J are TRBV10-3 and TRBJ1-2, with a weak D call TRBD1 (6 bases). Germline V lookup: CDR1 ENHRY, CDR2 SYGVKD. This CDR3 is built from 12 residues. The V and J ends lost 7 bases and 5 bases respectively, with 11 bases between them. CDR3 nucleotides: TGTGCCATCAACGGACAGCAATATGGCTACACCTTC. Translated, it gives CAINGQQYGYTF.

This clone came up a few times. V usage is TRBV10-1 and J usage is TRBJ1-1; D not certain. The CDR3 has 12 residues. CDR1 and CDR2 from the germline V gene are WNHNN and SYGVQD (reference sequence). Trimming stripped 1 base from V and 5 bases from J, with 5 bases between. The CDR3 loop reads CASSEWETEAFF. CDR3 nucleotide sequence: TGCGCCAGCAGTGAGTGGGAGACTGAAGCTTTCTTT.

The chain employs TRBV7-2 and TRBJ1-5, with 7 bases matching TRBD1. The ends lost 5 bases at V and 10 bases at J; junction bases unmatched: 8. The CDR3 covers 13 residues. CDR1 and CDR2 from the germline V gene are SGHTA and FQGNSA. The CDR3 bases are TGTGCCAGCAGCGAAGGGACAGCCTTACCCCAGCATTTT. Its translation: CASSEGTALPQHF.

The chain uses TRBV10-3 and TRBJ2-3, with 8 bases fitting TRBD2. The trim removed 4 bases at V and 2 bases at J, leaving 5 bases unmatched. The germline V gene encodes CDR1 ENHRY and CDR2 SYGVKD. This CDR3 region has 15 residues. The CDR3 spells CAISGGSGDTDTQYF. CDR3 DNA: TGTGCCATCAGTGGGGGTAGCGGGGACACAGATACGCAGTATTTT.

The chain combines TRBV7-9 with TRBJ1-4; D is undetermined. The CDR3 totals 15 residues. The V gene lost 5 bases and the J gene lost 5 bases, with 15 bases spanning the gap. Germline assignment: CDR1 SEHNR and CDR2 FQNEAQ (reference sequence). CDR3 region: CASSPLRQRNEKLFF. The DNA for the CDR3 is TGTGCCAGCAGCCCACTTCGGCAGCGAAATGAAAAACTGTTTTTT.

The CDR3: CASSTPMKEKLFF. CDR3 nucleotide sequence: TGTGCCAGCAGCACTCCGATGAAGGAAAAACTGTTTTTT. This rearrangement joins TRBV7-9 to TRBJ1-4; D is ambiguous. The V and J ends lost 5 bases and 8 bases respectively, with 12 bases between them. Germline V gene sequence: CDR1 SEHNR, CDR2 FQNEAQ (reference sequence). This CDR3 spans 13 amino acids.

This sequence joins TRBV7-9 and TRBJ1-1, with 8 bases aligning to TRBD1. Per germline, CDR1 SEHNR and CDR2 FQNEAQ (reference sequence). This CDR3 spans 13 amino acids. V shed 6 bases, J shed 3 bases, and the junction held 3 bases outside the gene matches. The CDR3 bases are TGTGCCAGCAGACAGGACAGGGACACTGAAGCTTTCTTT. Its translation is CASRQDRDTEAFF.

The chain recombines TRBV19 with TRBJ1-5; D may be TRBD1 (5 bases). In germline, CDR1 is LNHDA, CDR2 SQIVND (reference sequence). Trimming took 6 bases from V and 2 from J, leaving 11 bases between them. The CDR3 runs 14 residues. CDR3 sequence: CASRGEGGNQPQHF. The CDR3 coding sequence is TGTGCCAGTAGGGGGGAGGGTGGCAATCAGCCCCAGCATTTT.

The sample holds a few counts of this clone. The chain links TRBV5-4 to TRBJ2-3; 10 nucleotides line up with TRBD1. The germline CDR1 and CDR2 sequences are SGHNT and YYREEE (reference sequence). The CDR3 is 13 residues long. V dropped 5 bases and J dropped 4; count of bases not matched to a gene: 1. The CDR3 protein is CASRGQGSDTQYF. The CDR3 DNA follows: TGTGCCAGCAGGGGACAGGGGTCAGATACGCAGTATTTT. The variable domain in full, with the rest retrieved from reference TRBV5-4 and TRBJ2-3, is ETGVTQSPTHLIKTRGQQVTLRCSSQSGHNTVSWYQQALGQGPQFIFQYYREEENGRGNFPPRFSGLQFPNYSSELNVNALELDDSALYLCASRGQGSDTQYFGPGTRLTVL.

The chain joins TRBV11-2 to TRBJ2-3; 12 bases are shared with TRBD2. Trimming cost V 4 bases and J 4 bases; bases outside gene matches: 3. Germline CDR1 SGHAT, CDR2 FQNNGV. This CDR3 has 15 residues. The CDR3 sequence is CASSSGLAGPDTQYF. The CDR3 nucleotides read TGTGCCAGCAGCTCCGGACTAGCGGGGCCAGATACGCAGTATTTT.

V is TRBV2 and J is TRBJ2-1; 13 bases are shared with TRBD2. Trimming removed 5 bases from V and 15 bases from J; junction bases left unmatched: 4. The CDR3 runs to 12 residues. Germline CDR1 reads SNHLY; CDR2 reads FYNNEI. The CDR3, as DNA: TGTGCCAGCAGTCCGGGACTAGCGGGAACGTTCTTC. Protein: CASSPGLAGTFF.

V gene TRBV7-2 combines with J gene TRBJ1-5; D unresolved. The CDR3 is 15 residues long. V lost 1 base to trimming and J lost 7 bases, with 14 bases between them. Looked up from germline, CDR1 is SGHTA and CDR2 is FQGNSA. The CDR3, as DNA: TGTGCCAGCAGCTTAGGGGGATTCGGGAAACAGCCCCAGCATTTT. Translated, it gives CASSLGGFGKQPQHF.

V and J are TRBV11-2 and TRBJ2-2, with 8 bases that match TRBD2. With V trimmed by 7 bases and J by 3 bases, 10 bases remained unmatched. Germline assignment: CDR1 SGHAT and CDR2 FQNNGV. This CDR3 region has 16 residues. The CDR3 protein is CASTPSGGLDTGELFF. CDR3 sequence (DNA): TGTGCCAGCACCCCTTCGGGAGGGCTGGACACCGGGGAGCTGTTTTTT.

The V call is TRBV13, the J call TRBJ2-3, with 8 bases aligning to TRBD2. Germline values: CDR1 PRHDT, CDR2 FYEKMQ (reference sequence). V lost 2 bases to trimming and J lost 1 base; unmatched junction nucleotides: 5. CDR3 length equals 16 residues. DNA for the CDR3: TGTGCCAGCAGCTTAAGAATCGGGGGGGGCACAGATACGCAGTATTTT. This codes for CASSLRIGGGTDTQYF.

The chain is built from TRBV27 and TRBJ2-5; D gene ambiguous. The DNA end is more similar to TRBJ2-7, so the J call may be wrong. CDR1 is MNHEY, CDR2 SMNVEV, per germline (reference sequence). The CDR3 runs to 12 residues. The CDR3 region has the DNA TGTGCCAGCAGGGTTTTTTCCTACGAGCAGTACTTC. Encoded protein: CASRVFSYEQYF.

The V call is TRBV27, the J call TRBJ1-2; possible D gene TRBD1, 6 bases. The CDR3 length is 16 residues. CDR1 is MNHEY, CDR2 SMNVEV, per germline (reference sequence). V was trimmed by 5 bases and J by 3 bases, leaving 19 bases between them. In nucleotides, the CDR3 is TGTGCCAGCAGTCCCAATCACAGGGTTGGGTACTATGGCTACACCTTC. Its protein product is CASSPNHRVGYYGYTF.

This clone came up a few times. The chain recombines TRBV4-3 with TRBJ1-3; weak D call: TRBD1 (6 bases). The CDR3 runs to 17 residues. From germline, CDR1 is LGHNA and CDR2 YSLEER. Deletions cut 1 base from V and 0 bases from J, with 13 bases between. The CDR3 loop is CASSQGTGTHSGNTIYF. The CDR3 nucleotides read TGCGCCAGCAGCCAAGGTACAGGGACCCACTCTGGAAACACCATATATTTT.

The genes are TRBV19 and TRBJ2-2; D is ambiguous. This CDR3 region has 14 residues. V lost 5 bases and J 4 bases, leaving 11 bases between the germline ends. From germline, CDR1 is LNHDA and CDR2 SQIVND (reference sequence). The CDR3 is CASSARSGTGELFF. CDR3 DNA sequence: TGTGCCAGTAGTGCCAGGTCCGGCACCGGGGAGCTGTTTTTT.